The T cell receptor (beta chain) under discussion was sequenced for a study of human T cells and chemical hapten exposure. Turning to the study itself: Patients were given diphenylcyclopropenone on the scalp weekly across the roughly 25-week study.

Each CDR3 protein gets one entry after TCRdb re-called the RACE reads with MiXCR. The sample carries 56,000 or so distinct CDR3 sequences, 9.5% to 10% recorded once. Germline loops: CDR1 MDHEN, CDR2 SYDVKM. CDR3 size: 15 residues. Unmatched junction bases numbered 6, after V lost 7 bases and J lost 0 bases. This clonotype has a handful of counts. The time point: pre-sensitization, week 0. Treatment noted: therapeutic diphenylcyclopropenone sensitization with weekly scalp DPC. Blood, whole and unfractionated, served as the source for total RNA extraction. V and J are TRBV28 and TRBJ1-3; TRBD1 aligns across 7 bases. This clonotype originated in a woman aged 30 to 39 with alopecia areata. Some clones in this sample may be carry-over from other donors' samples. This specimen consisted of whole blood, obtained in connection with sensitization to the hapten diphenylcyclopropenone (DPC). The CDR3 region is CASNDRAFSGNTIYF. Here the CDR3 DNA reads TGTGCCAGCAATGACAGGGCCTTCTCTGGAAACACCATATATTTT.